This T cell receptor (beta chain) was documented in a study of cytomegalovirus exposure and HLA in healthy donors (dated by TCRdb to about 2017). Describing the broader study: A later analysis indicated that the 120 or so validation repertoires were generated on the platform also employed for the 700 or so repertoires of the first cohort. The study was designed to test whether signatures of past pathogen exposure could be identified by cataloging public T cell receptors. Besides the first cohort of more than 650 subjects, a separate validation cohort made up of roughly 120 different subjects was used. To predict cytomegalovirus infection status, the study combined high-throughput TCR immunosequencing, statistical association of individual TCRs with disease status, and machine learning. Overall study results and their limits: According to the authors, the approach could potentially be generalized to other disease states and immunological phenotypes. Most TCR sequences were seen in very few donors, while some public TCRs were found in many individuals. Subsequent analysis determined that TCRs grouped into clusters in the first cohort also showed a tendency toward co-occurrence across the 130 or so validation repertoires, and approximately 94% of cluster scores exceeded 0. A total of 164 TCR beta chains were listed by the study as associated with cytomegalovirus. In both the original and validation cohorts, the classifier was reported to diagnose cytomegalovirus status with high specificity and sensitivity. A few of the identified cytomegalovirus-associated TCR beta chains were confirmed in vitro to be specific for cytomegalovirus antigens. The validation cohort had no HLA typing available for a later analysis, so co-occurrence within that cohort was assessed over all 120 repertoires.

The donors belonged to the validation cohort of roughly 120 subjects, which was separate from the roughly 670-subject first cohort. Via the germline V gene (reference sequence), CDR1 is SEHNR and CDR2 FQNEAQ. A distance of 12 bases separates the germline ends of V and J, which lose 5 bases and 4 bases respectively. Spanning cysteine to phenylalanine, the CDR3 consists of 13 amino acids. The entry retains the CDR3 DNA only, 39 bases that are in frame from base 1. A note on this clone: Its antigen is still unknown. Base qualities were left out, and no much larger clone turns up one base away.

Preparation of the library involved the immunoSEQ multiplex PCR assay. The authors processed their data as follows. A statistical classification framework was developed to diagnose cytomegalovirus status using the catalog of TCR beta chain sequences. TCRdb provides this immuneACCESS table in a form limited to in-frame rearrangements. Some clones are lacking; in checked studies, under half of them reflect an unresolved V gene, and why the rest are absent is not known. D and trimming were read from the DNA, whereas the V and J calls and clone size are those reported in that table. The sample data list around 300,000 clones, and approximately 85% of these were observed just once. The top ten clonotypes cover around 1% of the sample.

The sequencing sample was made of PBMCs. The sequence came from a man aged 30 to 39 in good health and CMV-seronegative. The V and J genes are TRBV7-9 and TRBJ2-7, with TRBD2 perhaps the D gene, on 5 matching bases. The DNA reads TGTGCCAGCAGCCCCACTAGGAAATACGAGCAGTACTTC. It translates to CASSPTRKYEQYF.